Listed below are T cell receptor beta chains from one sample, sequenced in a study of cytomegalovirus exposure and HLA in healthy donors. TCRdb's table, derived via immunoSEQ multiplex PCR, lists solely in-frame clones and lacks some. This sample carries roughly 250,000 clones, 90% of them seen once, and the ten largest clones take more than 0.35%. What was sequenced was PBMCs. The receptors were gathered from a woman under 30 in good health and CMV-seronegative. CDR3s include the opening cysteine and the closing phenylalanine or tryptophan. The order of the fields is clone size, J gene, V gene, CDR3 protein. Expanded clones are given a class, and other clones once, few, many or no size at all.

clone_size: once; j_call: TRBJ2-2; v_call: TRBV7-3; cdr3_aa: CASSFQGVGELFF
clone_size: .; j_call: TRBJ2-2; v_call: TRBV7-2; cdr3_aa: CASSSYPPGQGTGELFF
clone_size: .; j_call: TRBJ2-1; v_call: TRBV9; cdr3_aa: CASAVQPAGYNEQFF
clone_size: .; j_call: TRBJ1-1; v_call: TRBV10-3; cdr3_aa: CAIKPGQGNTEAFF
clone_size: few; j_call: TRBJ1-2; v_call: TRBV29-1; cdr3_aa: CSVPQDNYGYTF
clone_size: .; j_call: TRBJ2-7; v_call: TRBV9; cdr3_aa: CASSSRTPNYEQYF
clone_size: .; j_call: TRBJ2-3; v_call: TRBV6-6; cdr3_aa: CASSQYRGPTDTQYF
clone_size: .; j_call: TRBJ1-2; v_call: TRBV28; cdr3_aa: CASTGIDRGTYGYTF
clone_size: .; j_call: TRBJ1-6; v_call: TRBV5-1; cdr3_aa: CASTHGGQGDSPLHF
clone_size: .; j_call: TRBJ2-1; v_call: TRBV19; cdr3_aa: CASSIDLFQGSSYNEQFF
clone_size: .; j_call: TRBJ1-1; v_call: TRBV9; cdr3_aa: CASSAQGSTEAFF
clone_size: .; j_call: TRBJ2-2; v_call: TRBV7-7; cdr3_aa: CASSLGSQGASGELFF
clone_size: few; j_call: TRBJ1-3; v_call: TRBV30; cdr3_aa: CAWRGDRGNTIYF
clone_size: .; j_call: TRBJ1-2; v_call: TRBV11-2; cdr3_aa: CASSLTGEYGYTF
clone_size: .; j_call: TRBJ2-5; v_call: TRBV10-3; cdr3_aa: CASRGTGVRETQYF
clone_size: few; j_call: TRBJ1-2; v_call: TRBV5-1; cdr3_aa: CASSLDRGNYGYTF